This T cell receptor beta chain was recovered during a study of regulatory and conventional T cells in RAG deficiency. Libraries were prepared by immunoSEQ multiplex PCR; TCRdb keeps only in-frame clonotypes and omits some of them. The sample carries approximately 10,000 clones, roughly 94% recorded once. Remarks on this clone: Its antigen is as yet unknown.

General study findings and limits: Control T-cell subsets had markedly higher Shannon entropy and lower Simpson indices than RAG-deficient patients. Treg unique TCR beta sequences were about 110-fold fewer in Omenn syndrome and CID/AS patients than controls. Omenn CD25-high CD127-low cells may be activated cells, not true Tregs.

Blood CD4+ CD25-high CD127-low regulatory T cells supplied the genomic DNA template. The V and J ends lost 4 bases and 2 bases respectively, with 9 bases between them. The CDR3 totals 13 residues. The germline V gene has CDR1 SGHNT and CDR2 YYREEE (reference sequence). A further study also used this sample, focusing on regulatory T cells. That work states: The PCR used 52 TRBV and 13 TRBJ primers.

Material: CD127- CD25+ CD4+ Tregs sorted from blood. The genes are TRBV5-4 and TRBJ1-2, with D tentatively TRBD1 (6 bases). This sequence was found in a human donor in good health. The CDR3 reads CASSLGQNYGYTF. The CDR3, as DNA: TGTGCCAGCAGCCTCGGACAGAACTATGGCTACACCTTC. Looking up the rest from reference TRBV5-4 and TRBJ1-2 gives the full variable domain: ETGVTQSPTHLIKTRGQQVTLRCSSQSGHNTVSWYQQALGQGPQFIFQYYREEENGRGNFPPRFSGLQFPNYSSELNVNALELDDSALYLCASSLGQNYGYTFGSGTRLTVV.